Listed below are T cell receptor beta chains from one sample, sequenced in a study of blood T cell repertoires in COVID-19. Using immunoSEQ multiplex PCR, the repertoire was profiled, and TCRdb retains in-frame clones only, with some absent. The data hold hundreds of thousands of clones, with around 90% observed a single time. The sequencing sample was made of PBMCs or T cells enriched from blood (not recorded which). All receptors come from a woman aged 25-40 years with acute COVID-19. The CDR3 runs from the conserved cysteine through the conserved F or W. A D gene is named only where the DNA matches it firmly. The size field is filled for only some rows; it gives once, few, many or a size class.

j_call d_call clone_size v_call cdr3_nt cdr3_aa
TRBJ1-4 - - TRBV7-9 TGTGCCAGCAGCCCCAAAGGGACTCCGCGTGGGGAAAAACTGTTTTTT CASSPKGTPRGEKLFF
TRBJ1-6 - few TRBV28 TGTGCCAGCAGTTTAAGTGGCCCCAGGGTTTCACCCCTCCACTTT CASSLSGPRVSPLHF
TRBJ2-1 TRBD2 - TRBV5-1 TGCGCCAGCAGCTGGATAGGGACTAGCGGGAGGGGTGAGCAGTTCTTC CASSWIGTSGRGEQFF
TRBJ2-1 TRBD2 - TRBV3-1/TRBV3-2 TGTGCCAGCAGCCAAGGGCTAGCGGGAGGAAATGAGCAGTTCTTC CASSQGLAGGNEQFF
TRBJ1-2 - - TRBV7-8 TGTGCCAGCAGCTTTGTTGATGTAGGGGCCGACTATGGCTACACCTTC CASSFVDVGADYGYTF
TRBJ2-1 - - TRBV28 TGTGCCAGCAGTTTATCCGGGAGTAGGTATGAGCAGTTCTTC CASSLSGSRYEQFF
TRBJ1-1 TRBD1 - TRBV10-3 TGTGCCATCAGTGTGGGGACAGAGAACACTGAAGCTTTCTTT CAISVGTENTEAFF
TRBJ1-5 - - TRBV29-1 TGCAGCGTAATACAGGGAAGTGAAAATCAGCCCCAGCATTTT CSVIQGSENQPQHF
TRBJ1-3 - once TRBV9 TGTGCCAGCAGCGTAGCCCAGGCAGGGCAGGGGAACACCATATATTTT CASSVAQAGQGNTIYF
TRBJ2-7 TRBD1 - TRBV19 TGTGCCAGTAGCACCCCGGGACAGGGGAACGAGCAGTACTTC CASSTPGQGNEQYF
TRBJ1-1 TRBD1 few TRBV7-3 TGTGCCAGCAGCCCAGGGGGCAGCACTGAAGCTTTCTTT CASSPGGSTEAFF
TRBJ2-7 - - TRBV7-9 TGTGCCAGCAGCTTAGCGGGGGCTAGCTCCTACGAGCAGTACTTC CASSLAGASSYEQYF
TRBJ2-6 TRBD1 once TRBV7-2 TGTGCCAGCAGCTTAGCCTCGACCGGGACAGGGGGCAACTCTGGGGCCAACGTCCTGACTTTC CASSLASTGTGGNSGANVLTF
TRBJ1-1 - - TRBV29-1 TGCAGCGTTGTCGTACAGTTGAACACTGAAGCTTTCTTT CSVVVQLNTEAFF
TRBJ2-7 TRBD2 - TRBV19 TGTGCCAGTAGTCCCCGGACTAGCGGAGCCTACGAGCAGTACTTC CASSPRTSGAYEQYF
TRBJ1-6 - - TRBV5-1 TGCGCCAGCAGCTCGATACAGCGGAATTCACCCCTCCACTTT CASSSIQRNSPLHF
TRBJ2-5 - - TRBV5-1 TGCGCCAGCACAGCAGGGGTGAGGGAGACCCAGTACTTC CASTAGVRETQYF
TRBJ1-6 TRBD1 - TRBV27 TGTGCCAGCAGTTTGACAGGGAGGAGCTCACCCCTCCACTTT CASSLTGRSSPLHF
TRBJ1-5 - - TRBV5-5 TGTGCCAGCAGCATTGGGAGGGAGAAACAGCCCCAGCATTTT CASSIGREKQPQHF
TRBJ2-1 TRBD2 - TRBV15 TGTGCCACCAGCAGAACGTATAGCGGGAGCGATGAGCAGTTCTTC CATSRTYSGSDEQFF
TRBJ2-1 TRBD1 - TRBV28 TGTGCCAGCAGTTTAGGGACAGGGTTTTTCAATGAGCAGTTCTTC CASSLGTGFFNEQFF
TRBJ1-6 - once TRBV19 TGTGCCAGTTCAATCTTGGGGCTAGAGTCACCCCTCCACTTT CASSILGLESPLHF
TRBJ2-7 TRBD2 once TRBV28 TGTGCCAGCAACCGTTCCGGGACTAGGCCCCCCTACGAGCAGTACTTC CASNRSGTRPPYEQYF
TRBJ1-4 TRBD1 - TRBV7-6 TGTGCCAGCAGATCGACAGGGGTCCAAAATGAAAAACTGTTTTTT CASRSTGVQNEKLFF
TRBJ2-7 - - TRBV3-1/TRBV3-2 TGTGCCAGCACGGGACGGGACACCTGGACCGAGCAGTACTTC CASTGRDTWTEQYF
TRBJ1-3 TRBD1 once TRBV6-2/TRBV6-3 TGTGCCAGCAGTCAGTGGACAGGGCTCATCTCCTCTGGAAACACCATATATTTT CASSQWTGLISSGNTIYF
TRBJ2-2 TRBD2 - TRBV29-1 TGCAGCGGAGCGGGAGAGGGAAGCACCGGGGAGCTGTTTTTT CSGAGEGSTGELFF
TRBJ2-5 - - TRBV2 TGTGCCAGCAGTGAATTGGGTGCGGTCCAAGAGACCCAGTACTTC CASSELGAVQETQYF
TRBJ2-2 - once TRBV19 TGTGCCAGTAGGGACATCACGAACACCGGGGAGCTGTTTTTT CASRDITNTGELFF
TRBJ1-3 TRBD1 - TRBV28 TGTGCCAGCAGTACGGGACAGGTTGACACCATATATTTT CASSTGQVDTIYF
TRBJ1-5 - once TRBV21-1 TGTGCCAGCAGCAGACACCCGCCGGATCGCAATCAGCCCCAGCATTTT CASSRHPPDRNQPQHF
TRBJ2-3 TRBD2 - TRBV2 TGTGCCAGCACGCCGCGGGGGGGCACAGATACGCAGTATTTT CASTPRGGTDTQYF
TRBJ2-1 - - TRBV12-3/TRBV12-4 TGTGCCAGCAGTCTATACAATGAGCAGTTCTTC CASSLYNEQFF
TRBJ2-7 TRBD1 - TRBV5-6 TGTGCCAGCAGCTTGGGTGGGACAGGAGCCTACGAGCAGTACTTC CASSLGGTGAYEQYF
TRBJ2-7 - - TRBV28 TGTGCCAGCAGTTTAATAGTTTCGGGCTACGAGCAGTACTTC CASSLIVSGYEQYF
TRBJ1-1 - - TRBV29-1 TGCAGCGTCCTCACAGGATCCTTGAACACTGAAGCTTTCTTT CSVLTGSLNTEAFF
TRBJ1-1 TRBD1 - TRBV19 TGTGCCAGTAGTCTCCCAGGGGGCAACGCTGAAGCTTTCTTT CASSLPGGNAEAFF
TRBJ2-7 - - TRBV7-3 TGTGCCAGCAGCTTAAACGCCCCGGGTCTAACGGGGGAGCAGTACTTC CASSLNAPGLTGEQYF
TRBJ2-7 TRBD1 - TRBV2 TGTGCCAGCAGTAAGGGACAGGGGGGCGTCCTCGGCGAGCAGTACTTC CASSKGQGGVLGEQYF
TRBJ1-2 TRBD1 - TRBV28 TGTGCCACCTCCACACTGACAGGGGGGTTTGCAGCAGATAGGTATGGCTACACCTTC CATSTLTGGFAADRYGYTF
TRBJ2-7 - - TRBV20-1 TGCAGTGCTCCAGGGGGGTTCGAGCAGTACTTC CSAPGGFEQYF
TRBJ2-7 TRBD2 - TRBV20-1 TGCAGTGCTAGTAAGCTAGCGGGGGTAGGGGAGCAGTACTTC CSASKLAGVGEQYF
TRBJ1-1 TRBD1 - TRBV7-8 TGTGCCAGCAGCTGGGGACAGGGTAGGACTGAAGCTTTCTTT CASSWGQGRTEAFF
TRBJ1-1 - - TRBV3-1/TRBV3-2 TGTGCCAGCAGCCAAGCCAGCGGAAGGTACGACACTGAAGCTTTCTTT CASSQASGRYDTEAFF
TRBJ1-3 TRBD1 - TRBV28 TGTGCCAGCACTCAGGGGGGCTCTGGAAACACCATATATTTT CASTQGGSGNTIYF
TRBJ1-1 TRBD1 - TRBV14 TGTGCCAGCAGCCCTTTCTCCGGGACAGGAGGGACTGAAGCTTTCTTT CASSPFSGTGGTEAFF
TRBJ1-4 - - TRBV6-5 TGTGCCAGCAAAATTGTTCAGTCAACTAATGAAAAACTGTTTTTT CASKIVQSTNEKLFF
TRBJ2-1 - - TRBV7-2 TGTGCCAGCAGCTTAGAATTCGGGACAAACGAGCAGTTCTTC CASSLEFGTNEQFF
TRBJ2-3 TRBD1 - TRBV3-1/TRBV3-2 TGTGCCAGCAGCCAACAAACAGGGGGAGATACGCAGTATTTT CASSQQTGGDTQYF
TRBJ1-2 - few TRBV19 TGTGCCAGTGACGGGCAGGGGCGTCATCCTGGAGGCTACACCTTC CASDGQGRHPGGYTF
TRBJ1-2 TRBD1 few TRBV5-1 TGCGCCAGCAGCTTGTCCGGTTTGGACACAGGGGGTGGCTACACCTTC CASSLSGLDTGGGYTF
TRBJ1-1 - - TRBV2 TGTGCCAGCAGTCTCACCGGGGAGGGCACTGAAGCTTTCTTT CASSLTGEGTEAFF
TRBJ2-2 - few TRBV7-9 TGTGCCAGCAGCTTAGGATCTGTACTCGGGGAGCTGTTTTTT CASSLGSVLGELFF
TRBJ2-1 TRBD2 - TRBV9 TGTGCCAGCAGCGTAGAGGCTAGCGGGGGAACCAATGAGCAGTTCTTC CASSVEASGGTNEQFF